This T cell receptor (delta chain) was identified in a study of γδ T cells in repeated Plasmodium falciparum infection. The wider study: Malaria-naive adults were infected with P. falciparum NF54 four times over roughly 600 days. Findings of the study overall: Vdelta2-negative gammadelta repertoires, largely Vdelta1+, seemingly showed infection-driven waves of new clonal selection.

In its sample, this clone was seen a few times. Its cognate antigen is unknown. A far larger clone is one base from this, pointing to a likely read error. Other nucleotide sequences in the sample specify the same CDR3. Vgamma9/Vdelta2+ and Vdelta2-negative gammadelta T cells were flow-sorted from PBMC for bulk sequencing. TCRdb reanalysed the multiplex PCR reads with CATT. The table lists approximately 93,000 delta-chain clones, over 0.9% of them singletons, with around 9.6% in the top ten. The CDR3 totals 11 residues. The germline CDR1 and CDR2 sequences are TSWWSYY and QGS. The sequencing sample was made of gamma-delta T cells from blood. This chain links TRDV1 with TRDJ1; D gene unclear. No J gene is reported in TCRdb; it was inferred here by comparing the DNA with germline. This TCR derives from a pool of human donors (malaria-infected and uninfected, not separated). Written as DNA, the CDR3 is TGTGCCCTTTCGTACACCGATAAACTCATCTTT. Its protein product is CALSYTDKLIF.